The 27 T cell receptor beta chains given below trace back to one sample, sequenced in a study of regulatory T cells in long-lasting Graves disease. Arm-PCR of CDR3 regions and iRepertoire HTBI primers were used to build TCR beta libraries. Each CDR3 protein is one row after TCRdb ran MiXCR on the multiplex PCR reads. The sample yields approximately 210,000 distinct CDR3 sequences, around 18% seen once. Regarding time point: newly diagnosed GD, antithyroid drugs for less than 3 months. PBMC-derived RNA was used for the TCR library. Sequenced here: peripheral blood mononuclear cells (PBMCs), sampled at new diagnosis, from a patient treated with antithyroid drugs. These receptor sequences come from a female donor with Graves disease.

This clonotype was detected many times. CDR3 DNA: TGTGCCAGTAGTATAGGAGGGAGCGCAGATACGCAGTATTTT. Translation: CASSIGGSADTQYF. V and J are TRBV19 and TRBJ2-3; the D gene is possibly TRBD2 (5 bases). Per the germline V gene, CDR1 is LNHDA and CDR2 is SQIVND (reference sequence). This CDR3 has 14 residues. The V and J ends lost 1 base and 4 bases respectively, with 9 bases between them.

This clonotype was picked up many times. The chain links TRBV7-6 to TRBJ2-7; 8 positions agree with TRBD2. V shed 6 bases and J 7 bases; nucleotides not matched to a gene: 11. The germline V gene has CDR1 SGHVS and CDR2 FNYEAQ. The CDR3 totals 14 residues. CDR3 sequence: CASRLAVGPGEQYF. The CDR3 DNA follows: TGTGCCAGCAGACTAGCGGTTGGGCCGGGAGAGCAGTACTTC.

In this sample, this clonotype turned up many times. The chain combines TRBV7-3 with TRBJ2-2, with a possible D match to TRBD1 (5 bases). Germline lookup yields CDR1 SGHTA and CDR2 FQGTGA. This CDR3 spans 15 amino acids. The V gene lost 2 bases and the J gene lost 5 bases, with 12 bases spanning the gap. DNA of the CDR3: TGTGCCAGCAGCTTAGGCCAGGGTGGAACCGGGGAGCTGTTTTTT. The encoded protein is CASSLGQGGTGELFF.

A word on this clonotype: This may arise from a read error, as a much more abundant clone is one base away. Lacking the conserved final phenylalanine or tryptophan, this CDR3 likely reflects a read error. The DNA is omitted, as the CDR3 cannot be located on it reliably, and the CDR3 follows TCRdb's listing. The V and J genes are TRBV27 and TRBJ2-3; the DNA was not used to check the table's D call, TRBD1. Ends included, the CDR3 has 11 residues. Germline assignment: CDR1 MNHEY and CDR2 SMNVEV (reference sequence). CDR3: CASKERGLAVL.

Note on this clonotype: One junction end does not reproduce the germline sequence, and a read error may be involved. The rearrangement links TRBV9 to TRBJ1-3; D not resolved. CDR1 and CDR2 from the germline V gene are SGDLS and YYNGEE. The CDR3 is made up of 13 amino acids. The DNA of the CDR3 is TGTACCAGCAGCGTAGAGCATGGAAACACCATATATTTT. Protein sequence: CTSSVEHGNTIYF.

In this sample, this clonotype turned up a few times. A much larger clone lies one base from this, so it may be a read error. This chain connects TRBV3-1 to TRBJ2-1; D unresolved. The CDR3 has 13 amino acids. Looked up from germline, CDR1 is LGHDT and CDR2 is YNNKEL (reference sequence). Written as DNA, the CDR3 is TGTGCCAGCAGCAAAGAGTATCGGTCTGAGCAGTTCTTC. This gives the protein CASSKEYRSEQFF.

This clonotype was recorded at least ten times. CDR3 nucleotides: TGTGCCAGCAGCTTAGGGCCGTATGGCTACACCTTC. It yields the protein CASSLGPYGYTF. The chain recombines TRBV9 with TRBJ1-2; D is uncertain. V was pared by 4 bases and J by 5 bases, with 9 bases between. The CDR3 is 12 residues long. Germline CDR1 and CDR2: SGDLS and YYNGEE.

V usage is TRBV9 and J usage is TRBJ2-1; D may match TRBD1 or TRBD2 (5 bases each). CDR1 and CDR2 (germline): SGDLS, YYNGEE. Trimming cost V 0 bases and J 4 bases, with 11 bases left between them. This CDR3 contains 15 residues. DNA of the CDR3: TGTGCCAGCAGCGTAGGGGGCGGGCCGTACAATGAGCAGTTCTTC. Its protein product is CASSVGGGPYNEQFF.

This clonotype was seen ten or more times. The chain is built from TRBV29-1 and TRBJ1-2; D unclear. The CDR3 covers 14 residues. V shed 2 bases and J shed 5 bases, with 15 bases lying between them. Germline CDR1 SQVTM, CDR2 ANQGSEA. The CDR3 DNA sequence: TGCAGCGTTGAAACCCAAGGAGGAGGGTATGGCTACACCTTC. Translation gives CSVETQGGGYGYTF.

The V call is TRBV19, the J call TRBJ1-6, with TRBD1 as a possible D gene (5 bases). Germline CDR1 reads LNHDA; CDR2 reads SQIVND (reference sequence). Trimming took 6 bases from V and 5 from J, leaving 14 bases between them. CDR3 length: 15 residues. The CDR3 bases are TGTGCCAGTAGCCGCGGGACGTCGAATAATTCACCCCTCCACTTT. Translating gives CASSRGTSNNSPLHF.

This clonotype was detected many times. CDR3 nucleotide sequence: TGTGCCAGCAGCCCAGGAGAACGGGGAACTGAAGCTTTCTTT. This gives the protein CASSPGERGTEAFF. The chain combines TRBV12-3 or TRBV12-4 with TRBJ1-1; D unclear. This CDR3 has 14 residues. Trimming removed 6 bases from V and 5 bases from J, with 16 bases in between.

This clonotype was counted ten times or more. The chain couples TRBV3-1 to TRBJ2-7, with TRBD1 as a possible D gene (5 bases). Germline V gene sequence: CDR1 LGHDT, CDR2 YNNKEL (reference sequence). The CDR3 is 13 residues long. V lost 7 bases and J 2 bases, leaving 12 bases between the germline ends. The DNA for the CDR3 is TGTGCCAGCACGGCGAAGGGGCCCTACGAGCAGTACTTC. This translates into CASTAKGPYEQYF.

This clonotype came up many times. The chain uses TRBV20-1 and TRBJ2-1; TRBD2 might be the D (6 bases). The CDR3 extends over 14 amino acids. Trimming removed 5 bases at V and 5 bases at J, with 16 bases between. Germline lookup yields CDR1 DFQATT and CDR2 SNEGSKA (reference sequence). CDR3 nucleotide sequence: TGCAGTGCTGGGGGGAGGACATCTCACAATGAGCAGTTCTTC. This encodes CSAGGRTSHNEQFF.

This clonotype was recorded a few times. The genes are TRBV6-2 or TRBV6-3 and TRBJ1-5, with TRBD1 matching 9 bases. The V gene end was trimmed by 6 bases and the J gene end by 6 bases; junction bases not matched to a gene: 9. The CDR3 is 15 residues long. Germline CDR1 is MNHEY and CDR2 is SVGEGT. DNA of the CDR3: TGTGCCAGCAGATCCGGACAGGGGAGGGCTCAGCCCCAGCATTTT. Protein product: CASRSGQGRAQPQHF.

Ten or more counts support this clonotype. This chain links TRBV10-3 with TRBJ2-5, with 12 bases lining up with TRBD2. CDR1 and CDR2 from the germline V gene are ENHRY and SYGVKD. Germline trimming cut 5 bases from V and 5 bases from J; bases unmatched to any gene: 6. This CDR3 contains 15 residues. CDR3 sequence (DNA): TGTGCCATCAGTCCTAGCGGGAGGGCCAGGGAGACCCAGTACTTC. Translated, it gives CAISPSGRARETQYF.

There are many counts of this clonotype. V is TRBV19 and J is TRBJ2-3; D is uncertain. The germline V gene encodes CDR1 LNHDA and CDR2 SQIVND (reference sequence). V shed 8 bases and J shed 1 base, with 19 bases lying between them. The CDR3 has 16 amino acids. CDR3 DNA: TGTGCCAGTCGGCCATCTGTTGGTGGCGGCACAGATACGCAGTATTTT. This translates into CASRPSVGGGTDTQYF.

The V call is TRBV28, the J call TRBJ2-1, with a tentative D call TRBD1 (5 bases). Trimming removed 7 bases at V and 4 bases at J, with 17 bases between. This CDR3 spans 15 amino acids. Germline CDR1 reads MDHEN; CDR2 reads SYDVKM. The DNA of the CDR3 is TGTGCCAGCACGGTACCCGGACAAACTTACAATGAGCAGTTCTTC. Translated: CASTVPGQTYNEQFF.

Ten or more counts support this clonotype. The chain couples TRBV6-5 to TRBJ2-7; unclear D gene. CDR3 length: 14 amino acids. Trimming shortened V by 2 bases and J by 1 base, and 9 bases separated the two germline ends. Germline values: CDR1 MNHEY, CDR2 SVGAGI. The CDR3 protein is CASSYRDGSYEQYF. The CDR3, as DNA: TGTGCCAGCAGTTACAGGGATGGATCCTACGAGCAGTACTTC.

This clonotype was picked up many times. This chain links TRBV12-3 or TRBV12-4 with TRBJ1-1, with D possibly matching TRBD1 (6 bases). The ends were cut back, 1 base at V and 6 bases at J, with 12 bases in the middle. The CDR3 runs to 14 residues. The DNA of the CDR3 is TGTGCCAGCAGTTTAGGGCCGAGGGGGGCTGAAGCTTTCTTT. Protein sequence: CASSLGPRGAEAFF.

This clonotype appeared a few times. This rearrangement joins TRBV6-5 to TRBJ2-1; D remains unclear. This CDR3 contains 13 residues. V was cut by 0 bases and J by 5 bases, with 5 bases left in between. CDR1 and CDR2 from the germline V gene are MNHEY and SVGAGI. CDR3 in DNA: TGTGCCAGCAGTTACTCTACGCACAATGAGCAGTTCTTC. It translates to CASSYSTHNEQFF.

The rearrangement links TRBV6-5 to TRBJ2-2; D is undetermined. The germline V and J ends were trimmed by 4 bases and 3 bases, with 9 bases remaining between them. The CDR3 has 14 amino acids. Germline CDR1 MNHEY, CDR2 SVGAGI. This CDR3 reads CASSSLDHTGELFF. The CDR3 DNA follows: TGTGCCAGCAGTTCCTTGGACCACACCGGGGAGCTGTTTTTT.

This clonotype was counted many times. The V call is TRBV13, the J call TRBJ2-3, with D possibly matching TRBD1 (5 bases). There are 14 residues in the CDR3. V was clipped by 6 bases and J by 2 bases, with 12 bases between them. Germline V gene lookup returns CDR1 PRHDT and CDR2 FYEKMQ (reference sequence). The CDR3 region is CASRPDILTDTQYF. In nucleotides, the CDR3 is TGTGCCAGCAGGCCGGACATCCTCACAGATACGCAGTATTTT.

J is TRBJ2-2 and V is TRBV12-3 or TRBV12-4; TRBD2 matches 10 bases. This CDR3 spans 15 amino acids. V gave up 6 bases and J gave up 2 bases; unmatched junction bases: 3. CDR3 amino acids: CASRLAGENTGELFF. As DNA, the CDR3 is TGTGCCAGCAGGCTAGCGGGAGAAAACACCGGGGAGCTGTTTTTT.

J is TRBJ2-1 and V is TRBV20-1; D remains unclear. Between the trimmed V and J ends, which lost 5 bases and 9 bases, there was a span of 17 bases. The CDR3 runs 13 residues. CDR1 and CDR2 (germline): DFQATT, SNEGSKA (reference sequence). CDR3 coding DNA: TGCAGTGCTTCTAGTTCTACTACCGGTGAGCAGTTCTTC. It codes for CSASSSTTGEQFF.

There are many counts of this clonotype. This CDR3 reads CASSATSGPYEQYF. The CDR3 DNA follows: TGTGCCAGCAGTGCAACTAGCGGGCCCTACGAGCAGTACTTC. The chain carries TRBV28 and TRBJ2-7; 9 bases agree with TRBD2. After removal of 5 bases from V and 2 bases from J, the junction contained 4 bases not matched to a gene. CDR1 and CDR2 from the germline V gene are MDHEN and SYDVKM. This CDR3 is built from 14 residues. Using reference TRBV28 and TRBJ2-7 for the parts outside the CDR3, the full variable domain is DVKVTQSSRYLVKRTGEKVFLECVQDMDHENMFWYRQDPGLGLRLIYFSYDVKMKEKGDIPEGYSVSREKKERFSLILESASTNQTSMYLCASSATSGPYEQYFGPGTRLTVT.

This sequence joins TRBV11-2 and TRBJ2-7; 7 bases line up with TRBD1. Germline-derived CDR1 and CDR2 are SGHAT and FQNNGV. The CDR3 has 14 residues. With 5 bases clipped from V and 3 bases from J, the junction kept 7 bases outside the gene matches. The CDR3 nucleotides read TGTGCCAGCAGCCCCGGGACAGTATTCTACGAGCAGTACTTC. It codes for CASSPGTVFYEQYF. Drawing the rest from reference TRBV11-2 and TRBJ2-7, the complete variable domain is EAGVAQSPRYKIIEKRQSVAFWCNPISGHATLYWYQQILGQGPKLLIQFQNNGVVDDSQLPKDRFSAERLKGVDSTLKIQPAKLEDSAVYLCASSPGTVFYEQYFGPGTRLTVT.

The sample holds many counts of this clonotype. V gene TRBV29-1 combines with J gene TRBJ1-4; 7 nucleotides match TRBD1. Germline CDR1 and CDR2: SQVTM and ANQGSEA. After removal of 6 bases from V and 0 bases from J, the junction contained 4 bases not matched to a gene. This CDR3 is 14 amino acids long. The CDR3 sequence is CSVPGTATNEKLFF. The CDR3 DNA sequence: TGCAGCGTCCCCGGGACAGCAACTAATGAAAAACTGTTTTTT.